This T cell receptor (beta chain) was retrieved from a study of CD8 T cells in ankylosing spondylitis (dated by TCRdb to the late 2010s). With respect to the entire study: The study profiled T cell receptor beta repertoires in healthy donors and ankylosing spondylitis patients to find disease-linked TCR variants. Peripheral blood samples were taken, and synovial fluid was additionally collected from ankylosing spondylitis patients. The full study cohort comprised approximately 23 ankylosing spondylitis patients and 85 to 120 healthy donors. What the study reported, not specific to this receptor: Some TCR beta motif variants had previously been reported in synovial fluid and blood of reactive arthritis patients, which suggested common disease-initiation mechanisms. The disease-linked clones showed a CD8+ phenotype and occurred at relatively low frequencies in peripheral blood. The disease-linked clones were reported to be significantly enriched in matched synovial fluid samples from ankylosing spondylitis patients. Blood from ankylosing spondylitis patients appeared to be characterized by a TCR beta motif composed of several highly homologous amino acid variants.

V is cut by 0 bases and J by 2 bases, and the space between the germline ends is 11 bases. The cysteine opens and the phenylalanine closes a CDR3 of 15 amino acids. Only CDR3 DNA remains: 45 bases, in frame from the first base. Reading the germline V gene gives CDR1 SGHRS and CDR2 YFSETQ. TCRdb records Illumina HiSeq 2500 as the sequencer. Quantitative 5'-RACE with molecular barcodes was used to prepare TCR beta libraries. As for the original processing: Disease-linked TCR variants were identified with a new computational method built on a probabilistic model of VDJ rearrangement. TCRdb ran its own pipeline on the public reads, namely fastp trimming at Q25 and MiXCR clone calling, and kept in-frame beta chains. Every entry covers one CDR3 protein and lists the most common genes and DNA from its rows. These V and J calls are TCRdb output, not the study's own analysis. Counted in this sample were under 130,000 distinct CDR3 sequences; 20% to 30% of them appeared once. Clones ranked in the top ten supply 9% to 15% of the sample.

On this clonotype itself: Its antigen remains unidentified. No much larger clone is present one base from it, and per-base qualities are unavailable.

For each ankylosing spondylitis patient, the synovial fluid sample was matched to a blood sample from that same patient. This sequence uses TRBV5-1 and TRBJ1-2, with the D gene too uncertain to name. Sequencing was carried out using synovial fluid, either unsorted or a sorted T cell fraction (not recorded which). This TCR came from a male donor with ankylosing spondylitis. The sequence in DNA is TGCGCCAGCAGCTTGGCCGTGGGATACAACTATGGCTACACCTTC. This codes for CASSLAVGYNYGYTF.